What follows are 6 T cell receptor beta chains derived from one specimen sequenced in a study of blood T cell repertoires in COVID-19. The data were produced by immunoSEQ multiplex PCR, yet TCRdb's version contains in-frame clones alone and is incomplete. The sample has roughly 280,000 clones, approximately 83% seen once. Sequences were obtained from peripheral blood. These receptors were obtained from a woman between 65 and 79 years old with acute or convalescent COVID-19.

The chain carries TRBV27 and TRBJ1-5; D is unclear. This CDR3 region has 8 residues. CDR1 and CDR2 from the germline V gene are MNHEY and SMNVEV (reference sequence). The CDR3 loop reads CTIDGEHF. The CDR3 bases are TGTACTATCGACGGCGAGCATTTT.

As for this clone: Sequence at one end of the junction differs from germline and may be a read error. The rearrangement uses TRBV7-2 and TRBJ2-7; TRBD1 might be the D (6 bases). The V gene's germline CDR1 is SGHTA and CDR2 FQGNSA. The CDR3 length is 15 residues. In nucleotides, the CDR3 is TGTGCCAGCACCTTAGCCTCTCAGGGGCGCTACGAGCAGTACTTC. Translation: CASTLASQGRYEQYF.

V gene TRBV5-1 combines with J gene TRBJ2-2, with TRBD2 matching over 10 bases. The CDR3 extends over 15 amino acids. Losses at the gene ends were 2 bases for V and 9 bases for J; bases not matched to a gene: 7. CDR1 SGHRS and CDR2 YFSETQ come from the germline V gene. CDR3 sequence reads: CASSFDSGGARELFF. The CDR3, as DNA: TGCGCCAGCAGCTTTGACAGCGGGGGGGCTCGGGAGCTGTTTTTT.

Points on this clone: In the same sample, other DNA sequences code for this CDR3. The chain joins TRBV6-5 to TRBJ1-6; 10 bases match TRBD1. Trimming at V came to 6 bases and at J to 7 bases, leaving 3 bases not matched to a gene. Germline CDR1 is MNHEY and CDR2 is SVGAGI. The CDR3 length is 14 residues. The CDR3 loop is CASSLGQGNSPLHF. Here the CDR3 DNA reads TGTGCCAGCAGCCTGGGACAGGGGAATTCACCCCTCCACTTT.

This clone turned up a few times. CDR3 loop: CASFVRGIGYTF. DNA of the CDR3: TGTGCCAGTTTTGTACGGGGAATCGGCTACACCTTC. The V and J genes are TRBV3-1 (or the pseudogene TRBV3-2) and TRBJ1-2; D uncertain. The CDR3 is 12 residues long. Germline-derived CDR1 and CDR2 are LGHDT and YNNKEL (reference sequence). The ends were cut back, 9 bases at V and 8 bases at J, with 16 bases in the middle.

Only a few counts were recorded for this clone. This sequence joins TRBV30 and TRBJ1-3; 7 bases fit TRBD1. The length of the CDR3 is 15 residues. After removal of 2 bases from V and 4 bases from J, the junction contained 8 bases not matched to a gene. The V gene's germline CDR1 is GTSNPN and CDR2 SVGIG (reference sequence). This CDR3 reads CAWSLGGGVGNTIYF. CDR3 bases: TGTGCCTGGAGTCTTGGAGGGGGCGTCGGAAACACCATATATTTT.